This T cell receptor beta chain originates from a study of Ad26.COV2.S vaccination and SARS-CoV-2 variants. Regarding treatment: some 19 received Ad26.COV2.S at low or high dose, single or two shots; 5 received placebo; per-sample allocation not given. The samples were gathered on day 63 after the first injection of vaccine or placebo. Concerning this clone itself: The target antigen is unknown.

Assay: immunoSEQ multiplex PCR; the TCRdb copy retains only in-frame clones and omits some. The table lists about 420,000 clones, over 75% of them singletons. Study-wide findings and caveats: Following vaccination, spike-specific CD8+ and CD4+ T cell responses reportedly exhibited substantial breadth.

CDR3 length: 13 residues. The germline V gene has CDR1 LNHDA and CDR2 SQIVND (reference sequence). Between the trimmed V and J ends, which lost 0 bases and 4 bases, there was a span of 7 bases. The rearrangement links TRBV19 to TRBJ2-7; D remains unclear. This TCR came from a person between 18 and 65 years old who received the Ad26.COV2.S COVID-19 vaccine or a placebo. The sequences come from peripheral blood, collected in a trial of Ad26.COV2.S vaccine versus placebo. The CDR3 region is CASSIDWGYEQYF. The CDR3 DNA sequence: TGTGCCAGTAGTATAGATTGGGGTTACGAGCAGTACTTC.